This entry lists 28 T cell receptor beta chains sequenced from one sample in a study of T cells in Graves' hyperthyroidism and ophthalmopathy. Authors of the study amplified TCR beta CDR3 regions from RNA transcripts. HTBI primers drove first-round RT-PCR of the TCR CDR3. Using its own MiXCR run on the multiplex PCR reads, TCRdb lists one record per CDR3 protein. The data show 93,000 or so distinct CDR3 sequences, with around 50% seen just once and 26% held by the top ten. The sequenced sample consisted of blood. These TCRs come from a man between 35 and 55 years old with Graves' hyperthyroidism.

This sequence joins TRBV10-2 and TRBJ2-7, with D possibly matching TRBD1 (6 bases). Germline-derived CDR1 and CDR2 are WSHSY and SAAADI. The CDR3 runs 16 residues. V was trimmed by 2 bases and J by 2 bases, leaving 16 bases between them. CDR3: CASSEPSSGTPYEQYF. In DNA form, the CDR3 reads TGCGCCAGCAGTGAGCCTAGCTCCGGGACACCCTACGAGCAGTACTTC.

In its sample, this clonotype was seen a few times. The chain uses TRBV20-1 and TRBJ1-1, with 9 bases that match TRBD1. The germline CDR1 and CDR2 sequences are DFQATT and SNEGSKA (reference sequence). V lost 3 bases, J lost 5 bases, and 10 bases stayed unmatched. This CDR3 comprises 15 residues. The CDR3 DNA reads TGCAGTGCTAGCCGCGGGACAGGGTTGGGGACTGAAGCTTTCTTT. Translated, it gives CSASRGTGLGTEAFF.

This chain links TRBV20-1 with TRBJ2-7, with a weak D call TRBD2 (7 bases). Germline V gene data show CDR1 as DFQATT and CDR2 as SNEGSKA (reference sequence). This CDR3 is 14 amino acids long. V shed 2 bases and J shed 3 bases, with 14 bases lying between them. CDR3: CSARRRGPIYEQYF. The CDR3 nucleotides are TGCAGTGCTAGAAGGCGGGGGCCTATCTACGAGCAGTACTTC.

V gene TRBV7-2 combines with J gene TRBJ2-3; the D is unclear. CDR1 is SGHTA and CDR2 is FQGNSA in the germline V gene. The length of the CDR3 is 15 residues. Trimming removed 1 base from V and 0 bases from J, with 8 bases in between. CDR3 loop: CASSLDLGSTDTQYF. CDR3 in DNA: TGTGCCAGCAGCTTAGATTTGGGGAGCACAGATACGCAGTATTTT.

This clonotype has ten or more counts. This chain joins TRBV6-6 and TRBJ1-5; maybe TRBD1 (5 bases). V dropped 10 bases and J dropped 0 bases, with 13 bases sitting between them. The CDR3 contains 14 residues. Germline V gene lookup returns CDR1 MNHNY and CDR2 SVGAGI (reference sequence). CDR3 residues: CATLIGASNQPQHF. CDR3 coding DNA: TGTGCCACCCTAATCGGGGCTAGCAATCAGCCCCAGCATTTT.

The chain joins TRBV6-5 to TRBJ1-3; no reliable D call. The germline gives CDR1 MNHEY, CDR2 SVGAGI. V was cut by 1 base and J by 0 bases, with 13 bases left in between. The CDR3 runs to 17 residues. Written as DNA, the CDR3 is TGTGCCAGCAGTTACTGGGCACGGGGATTCTCTGGAAACACCATATATTTT. Protein: CASSYWARGFSGNTIYF.

Regarding this clonotype: One end of the junction is discordant with germline, which a read error may explain. The chain carries TRBV7-8 and TRBJ2-7; 9 nucleotides line up with TRBD1. Germline V lookup: CDR1 SGHVS, CDR2 FQNEAQ. The CDR3 spans 15 residues. The CDR3 spells CASSLEQGAKYGQYF. The DNA of the CDR3 is TGTGCCAGCAGCTTAGAACAGGGGGCCAAGTACGGGCAGTACTTC.

The V and J genes are TRBV5-1 and TRBJ2-7; D may match TRBD1 or TRBD2 (5 bases each). Trimming pared 4 bases from V and 7 bases from J, leaving 18 bases between. Germline assignment: CDR1 SGHRS and CDR2 YFSETQ. This CDR3 region has 14 residues. In DNA form, the CDR3 reads TGCGCCAGCAGCGGGGACCTGGACACCGGGGAGCAGTACTTC. It encodes CASSGDLDTGEQYF.

Notes on this clonotype: The junction and the germline gene differ at one end; a read error may be behind it. The chain links TRBV15 to TRBJ2-1; 11 positions agree with TRBD2. CDR3 length: 16 amino acids. Germline values: CDR1 LNHNV, CDR2 YYDKDF (reference sequence). The CDR3 DNA reads as TGTGCCAGCAGCTTAGCGGGGACTAGCGGTAACAATGAGCAGTTCTTC. Encoded protein: CASSLAGTSGNNEQFF.

The chain recombines TRBV24-1 with TRBJ1-1; 7 nucleotides align to TRBD1. After removal of 4 bases from V and 6 bases from J, the junction contained 4 bases not matched to a gene. Germline CDR1 and CDR2: KGHDR and SFDVKD. CDR3 length equals 13 residues. The CDR3 protein is CATSEPGQAEAFF. CDR3 in DNA: TGTGCCACCAGTGAACCTGGACAGGCTGAAGCTTTCTTT.

In its sample, this clonotype was seen many times. The gene calls are TRBV12-3 or TRBV12-4 and TRBJ2-2, with TRBD1 matching 7 bases. The CDR3 sequence is 15 residues long. V lost 6 bases and J lost 4; bases outside the gene matches: 8. Written as DNA, the CDR3 is TGTGCCAGCAGCCGACAGGGTCAGGGCACCGGGGAGCTGTTTTTT. This gives the protein CASSRQGQGTGELFF.

The CDR3 DNA sequence: TGTGCCAGCAAGGGGGGGACAGCCAATTCACCCCTCCACTTT. Protein product: CASKGGTANSPLHF. This chain connects TRBV2 to TRBJ1-6; 7 bases map to TRBD1. Germline loops: CDR1 SNHLY, CDR2 FYNNEI. The CDR3 totals 14 residues. Trimming cost V 7 bases and J 7 bases; bases outside gene matches: 7.

This clonotype appeared many times. The gene calls are TRBV29-1 and TRBJ2-3; TRBD1 is a possible D gene (6 bases). Looked up from germline, CDR1 is SQVTM and CDR2 is ANQGSEA. This CDR3 is built from 12 residues. With 6 bases removed from V and 5 bases from J, the gap between germline ends came to 12 bases. This chain's CDR3 is CSVVRGLDTQYF. The CDR3 DNA is TGCAGCGTCGTTAGGGGGTTAGATACGCAGTATTTT.

This clonotype was counted ten times or more. DNA of the CDR3: TGTGCCAGCAGCTTGCCAAGGGACATTCAGTACTTC. Its translation is CASSLPRDIQYF. J is TRBJ2-4 and V is TRBV5-4; D remains ambiguous. Germline V CDR1 and CDR2: SGHNT, YYREEE (reference sequence). V lost 1 base, J lost 8 bases, and 7 bases lay in between. The CDR3 runs 12 residues.

This clonotype was counted ten times or more. The chain uses TRBV20-1 and TRBJ2-5; no clear D. The germline V gene encodes CDR1 DFQATT and CDR2 SNEGSKA (reference sequence). V dropped 3 bases and J dropped 5 bases, with 19 bases sitting between them. This CDR3 has 15 amino acids. In nucleotides, the CDR3 is TGCAGTGCTAGCCCCATAGACGTAGCCCGGGAGACCCAGTACTTC. Protein: CSASPIDVARETQYF.

In this sample, this clonotype turned up many times. The chain combines TRBV20-1 with TRBJ2-1; D not resolved. Germline CDR1 and CDR2: DFQATT and SNEGSKA (reference sequence). V gave up 5 bases and J gave up 7 bases, with 12 bases separating them. This CDR3 comprises 12 residues. This CDR3 reads CSAEDKGNEQFF. The CDR3 DNA reads TGCAGTGCTGAGGATAAGGGTAATGAGCAGTTCTTC.

In the case of this clonotype: It may be a read error: a sequence one base away is much more abundant. The missing conserved phenylalanine or tryptophan at the end of this CDR3 makes a read error likely. The chain couples TRBV12-3 or TRBV12-4 to TRBJ1-1; 7 positions agree with TRBD1. The CDR3 length is 17 residues. Germline trimming cut 5 bases from V and 1 base from J; bases unmatched to any gene: 13. This chain's CDR3 is CASSGRQGRAGNTEAFS. The CDR3 nucleotides read TGTGCCAGCAGTGGACGACAGGGTAGAGCAGGGAACACTGAAGCTTTCTCT.

There are many counts of this clonotype. The gene calls are TRBV2 and TRBJ2-4, with 7 bases aligning to TRBD1. Germline trimming cut 6 bases from V and 8 bases from J; bases unmatched to any gene: 4. The CDR3 runs to 12 residues. Looked up from germline, CDR1 is SNHLY and CDR2 is FYNNEI. CDR3 region: CASRDRPDIQYF. For the CDR3, the DNA is TGTGCCAGCAGGGACAGGCCGGACATTCAGTACTTC.

Concerning this clonotype itself: Relative to the germline gene, one junction end is altered; a read error may explain this. The V call is TRBV9, the J call TRBJ1-5, with 7 bases lining up with TRBD1. CDR3 size: 12 residues. Per the germline V gene, CDR1 is SGDLS and CDR2 is YYNGEE. CDR3 sequence reads: CAAKGGNQPQHF. The CDR3 coding sequence is TGTGCCGCCAAAGGGGGCAACCAGCCCCAGCATTTT. The variable domain in full, with the rest retrieved from reference TRBV9 and TRBJ1-5, is DSGVTQTPKHLITATGQRVTLRCSPRSGDLSVYWYQQSLDQGLQFLIQYYNGEERAKGNILERFSAQQFPDLHSELNLSSLELGDSALYFCAAKGGNQPQHFGDGTRLSIL.

The V gene is TRBV20-1, the J gene TRBJ1-5; D gene uncertain. Deletions cut 5 bases from V and 13 bases from J, with 15 bases between. Germline values: CDR1 DFQATT, CDR2 SNEGSKA (reference sequence). The CDR3 is 11 amino acids. The CDR3 DNA reads as TGCAGTGCTCTACGACAACGGACTCAGCATTTT. Protein: CSALRQRTQHF.

V usage is TRBV5-4 and J usage is TRBJ2-4, with D perhaps TRBD1 (6 bases). Trimming stripped 4 bases from V and 7 bases from J, with 18 bases between. The CDR3 runs 15 residues. Germline CDR1 SGHNT, CDR2 YYREEE (reference sequence). In nucleotides, the CDR3 is TGTGCCAGCAGCAATCCGGGGCAGAGGGGGAACATTCAGTACTTC. It is translated as CASSNPGQRGNIQYF.

In regard to this clonotype: At one end the junction does not follow the germline gene, possibly because of a read error. The V and J genes are TRBV7-7 and TRBJ2-3; tentative D call: TRBD2 (6 bases). Germline CDR1 is SSHAT and CDR2 is FNYEAQ (reference sequence). This CDR3 has 12 residues. In nucleotides, the CDR3 is TGTGCCCGCAGGAGGGCCTCAGATACGCAGTATTTT. Amino acid sequence: CARRRASDTQYF.

The chain employs TRBV3-1 and TRBJ2-6; D call uncertain. There are 22 residues in the CDR3. Germline loops: CDR1 LGHDT, CDR2 YNNKEL (reference sequence). Trimming took 1 base from V and 0 from J, leaving 25 bases between them. This chain's CDR3 is CASSQVSWHGYPCDSGANVLTF. The CDR3 region has the DNA TGTGCCAGCAGCCAAGTTAGTTGGCACGGCTACCCCTGTGACTCTGGGGCCAACGTCCTGACTTTC.

J is TRBJ2-5 and V is TRBV7-6; 8 bases map to TRBD2. The CDR3 runs to 13 residues. Per germline, CDR1 SGHVS and CDR2 FNYEAQ. The trim removed 8 bases at V and 3 bases at J, leaving 5 bases unmatched. The CDR3: CASSPGLEETQYF. As DNA, the CDR3 is TGTGCCAGCTCACCGGGACTAGAAGAGACCCAGTACTTC.

This chain joins TRBV29-1 and TRBJ2-7; 8 bases match TRBD2. Trimming cost V 2 bases and J 0 bases; bases outside gene matches: 15. The CDR3 is made up of 18 amino acids. Per the germline V gene, CDR1 is SQVTM and CDR2 is ANQGSEA. The CDR3 region has the DNA TGCAGCGTTGAACGAGCGGGGGTTAGCGGGTGGAACTCCTACGAGCAGTACTTC. It encodes CSVERAGVSGWNSYEQYF.

The V call is TRBV7-3, the J call TRBJ2-7; TRBD2 agrees at 16 bases. Germline V gives CDR1 SGHTA, CDR2 FQGTGA. V gave up 3 bases and J gave up 6 bases; unmatched junction bases: 8. CDR3 length: 17 amino acids. The chain's CDR3 is CASSFVPGLAGGGEQYF. The CDR3 DNA sequence: TGTGCCAGCAGCTTCGTCCCGGGACTAGCGGGGGGGGGCGAGCAGTACTTC.

This clonotype was observed at least ten times. V and J are TRBV5-1 and TRBJ2-1; TRBD2 agrees at 11 bases. The CDR3 extends over 15 amino acids. The junction had 6 bases not matched to a gene; V was cut back by 1 base and J by 9 bases. The germline CDR1 and CDR2 sequences are SGHRS and YFSETQ. CDR3 sequence reads: CASSLLSGRAGEQFF. CDR3 bases: TGCGCCAGCAGCTTGCTTAGCGGGAGGGCCGGTGAGCAGTTCTTC.

This clonotype occurred many times. The V gene is TRBV12-3 or TRBV12-4, the J gene TRBJ1-3; the D gene is possibly TRBD1 (6 bases). This CDR3 is built from 14 residues. V dropped 1 base and J dropped 9 bases, with 13 bases sitting between them. CDR3 protein: CASSLGGRVSTIYF. The CDR3 bases are TGTGCCAGCAGTTTAGGGGGGCGGGTTAGCACCATATATTTT.